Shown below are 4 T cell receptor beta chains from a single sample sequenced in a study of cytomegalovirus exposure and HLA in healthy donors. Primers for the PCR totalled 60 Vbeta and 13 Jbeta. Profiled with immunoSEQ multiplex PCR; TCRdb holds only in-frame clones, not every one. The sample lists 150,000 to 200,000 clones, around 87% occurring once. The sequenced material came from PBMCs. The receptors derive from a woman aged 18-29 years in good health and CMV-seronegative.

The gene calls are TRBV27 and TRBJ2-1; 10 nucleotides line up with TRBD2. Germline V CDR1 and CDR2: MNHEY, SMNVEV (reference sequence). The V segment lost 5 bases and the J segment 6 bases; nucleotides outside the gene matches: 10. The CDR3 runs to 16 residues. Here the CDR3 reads CASSPHLAGDPNEQFF. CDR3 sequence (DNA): TGTGCCAGCAGTCCTCACCTAGCGGGGGACCCCAATGAGCAGTTCTTC.

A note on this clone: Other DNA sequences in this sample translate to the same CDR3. The CDR3 DNA is TGTGCCAGCAGTTTAGCGGACACAGATACGCAGTATTTT. It yields the protein CASSLADTDTQYF. The chain joins TRBV27 to TRBJ2-3, with no clear D. CDR3 length equals 13 residues. V was cut by 2 bases and J by 2 bases, with 5 bases left in between. Germline V gives CDR1 MNHEY, CDR2 SMNVEV (reference sequence).

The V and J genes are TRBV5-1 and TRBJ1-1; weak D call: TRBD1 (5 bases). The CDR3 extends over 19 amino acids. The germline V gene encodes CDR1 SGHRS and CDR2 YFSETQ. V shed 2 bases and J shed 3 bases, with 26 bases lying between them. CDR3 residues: CASSFLFPTGGVGYTEAFF. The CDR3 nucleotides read TGCGCCAGCAGCTTCTTATTCCCCACAGGTGGCGTTGGGTACACTGAAGCTTTCTTT.

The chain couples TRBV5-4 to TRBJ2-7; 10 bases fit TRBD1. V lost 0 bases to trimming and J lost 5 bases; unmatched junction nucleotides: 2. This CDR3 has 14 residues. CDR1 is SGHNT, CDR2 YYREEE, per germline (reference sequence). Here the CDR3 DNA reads TGTGCCAGCAGCTTGGAAGGGACAGGGGACGAGCAGTACTTC. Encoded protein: CASSLEGTGDEQYF.